This T cell receptor beta chain was documented in a study of blood T cell repertoires in COVID-19. Looking at the study overall: The study drew acute and convalescent COVID-19 samples from the United States, Italy and Spain. In each case, the material was cDNA or gDNA derived from T cells, B-cell-depleted T cells, or PBMCs.

Germline V gene sequence: CDR1 SGHAT, CDR2 FQNNGV. The CDR3 totals 13 residues. V was trimmed by 5 bases and J by 1 base, leaving 8 bases between them. Original analysis: Quantification of nucleated cells was approximated via reference gene primer amplification. Sequencing used immunoSEQ multiplex PCR; TCRdb keeps in-frame clones, though not all of them. V and J calls plus clone size are reproduced from that table; the DNA served to infer D and trimming. The sample shows 85,000 to 120,000 clones, 84% of them seen only once. Sequencing was performed on peripheral blood. The chain employs TRBV11-2 and TRBJ1-1; D perhaps matches TRBD1 (6 bases). This receptor was obtained from a human donor in a cohort sampled during active COVID-19. CDR3 coding DNA: TGTGCCAGCAGCCCACAGGGGAACACTGAAGCTTTCTTT. Translating gives CASSPQGNTEAFF.